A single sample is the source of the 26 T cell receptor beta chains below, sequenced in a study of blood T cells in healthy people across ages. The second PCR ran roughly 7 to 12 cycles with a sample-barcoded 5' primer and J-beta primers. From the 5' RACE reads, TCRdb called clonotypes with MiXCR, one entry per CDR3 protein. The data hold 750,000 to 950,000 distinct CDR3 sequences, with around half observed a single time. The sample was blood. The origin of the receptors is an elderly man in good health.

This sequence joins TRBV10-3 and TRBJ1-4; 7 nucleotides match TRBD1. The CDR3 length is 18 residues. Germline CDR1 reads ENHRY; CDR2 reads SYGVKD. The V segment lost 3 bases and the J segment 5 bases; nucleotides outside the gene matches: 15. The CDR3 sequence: CAISEPYRGVVGNEKLFF. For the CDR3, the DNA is TGTGCCATCAGTGAACCATACAGGGGAGTCGTCGGGAATGAAAAACTGTTTTTT.

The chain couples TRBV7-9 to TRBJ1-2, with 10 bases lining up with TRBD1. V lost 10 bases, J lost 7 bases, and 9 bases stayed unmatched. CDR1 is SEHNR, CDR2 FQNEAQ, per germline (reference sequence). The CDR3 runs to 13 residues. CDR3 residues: CATDRGQEVGYTF. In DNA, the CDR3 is TGTGCCACCGACAGGGGGCAGGAGGTTGGCTACACCTTC.

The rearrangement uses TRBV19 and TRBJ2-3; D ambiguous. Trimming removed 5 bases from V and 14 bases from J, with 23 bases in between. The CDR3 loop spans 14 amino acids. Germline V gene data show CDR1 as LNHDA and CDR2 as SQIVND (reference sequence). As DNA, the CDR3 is TGTGCCAGTAGTCCGACATTCCCGCACAGATACGCGTATTTT. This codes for CASSPTFPHRYAYF.

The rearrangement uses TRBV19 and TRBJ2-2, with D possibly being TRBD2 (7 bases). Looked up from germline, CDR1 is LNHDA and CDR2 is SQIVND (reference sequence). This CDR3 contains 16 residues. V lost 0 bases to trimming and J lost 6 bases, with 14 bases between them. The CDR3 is CASSIDVTGGAGELFF. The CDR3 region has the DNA TGTGCCAGTAGTATAGACGTAACGGGGGGCGCCGGGGAGCTGTTTTTT. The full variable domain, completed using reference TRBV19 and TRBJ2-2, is DGGITQSPKYLFRKEGQNVTLSCEQNLNHDAMYWYRQDPGQGLRLIYYSQIVNDFQKGDIAEGYSVSREKKESFPLTVTSAQKNPTAFYLCASSIDVTGGAGELFFGEGSRLTVL.

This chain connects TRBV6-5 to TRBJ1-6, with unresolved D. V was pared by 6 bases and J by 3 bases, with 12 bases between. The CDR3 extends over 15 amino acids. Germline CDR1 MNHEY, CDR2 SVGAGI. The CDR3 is CASRDRPYYNSPLHF. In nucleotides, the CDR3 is TGTGCCAGCAGGGACCGGCCATACTATAATTCACCCCTCCACTTT.

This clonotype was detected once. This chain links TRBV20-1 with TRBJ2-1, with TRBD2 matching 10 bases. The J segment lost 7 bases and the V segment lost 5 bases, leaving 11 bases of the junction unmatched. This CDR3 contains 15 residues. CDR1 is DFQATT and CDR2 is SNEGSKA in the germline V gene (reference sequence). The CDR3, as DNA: TGCAGTGCTCCTGCACTAGCGGGGCTAGGGAATGAGCAGTTCTTC. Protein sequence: CSAPALAGLGNEQFF.

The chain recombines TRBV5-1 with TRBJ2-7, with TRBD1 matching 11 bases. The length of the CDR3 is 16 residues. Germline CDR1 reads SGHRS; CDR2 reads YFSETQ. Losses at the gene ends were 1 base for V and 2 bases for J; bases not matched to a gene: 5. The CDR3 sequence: CASSLIGQGAPYEQYF. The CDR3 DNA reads TGCGCCAGCAGCTTGATTGGACAGGGGGCTCCCTACGAGCAGTACTTC.

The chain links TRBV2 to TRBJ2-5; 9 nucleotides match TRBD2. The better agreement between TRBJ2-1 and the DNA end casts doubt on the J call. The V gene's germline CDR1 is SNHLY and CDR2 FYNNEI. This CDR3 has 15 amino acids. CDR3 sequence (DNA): TGTGCCAGCAGTGAGGGGGGACTAGCCCAAGAGACCCAGTTCTTC. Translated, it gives CASSEGGLAQETQFF.

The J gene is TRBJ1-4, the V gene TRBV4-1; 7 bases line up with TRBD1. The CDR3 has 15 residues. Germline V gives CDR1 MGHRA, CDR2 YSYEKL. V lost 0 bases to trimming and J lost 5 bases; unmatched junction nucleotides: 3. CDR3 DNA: TGCGCCAGCAGCCAAGATTCCAGGGGGAATGAAAAACTGTTTTTT. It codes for CASSQDSRGNEKLFF.

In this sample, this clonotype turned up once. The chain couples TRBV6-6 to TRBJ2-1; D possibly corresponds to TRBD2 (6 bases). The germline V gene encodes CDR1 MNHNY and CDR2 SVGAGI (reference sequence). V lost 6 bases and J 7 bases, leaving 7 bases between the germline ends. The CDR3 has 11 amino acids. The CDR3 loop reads CASRTRNEQFF. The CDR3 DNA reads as TGTGCCAGCAGGACTAGGAATGAGCAGTTCTTC.

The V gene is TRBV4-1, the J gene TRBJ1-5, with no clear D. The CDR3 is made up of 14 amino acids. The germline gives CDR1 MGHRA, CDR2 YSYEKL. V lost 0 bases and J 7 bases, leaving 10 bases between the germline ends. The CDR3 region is CASSQDPGGQPQHF. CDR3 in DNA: TGCGCCAGCAGCCAAGATCCGGGCGGGCAGCCCCAGCATTTT.

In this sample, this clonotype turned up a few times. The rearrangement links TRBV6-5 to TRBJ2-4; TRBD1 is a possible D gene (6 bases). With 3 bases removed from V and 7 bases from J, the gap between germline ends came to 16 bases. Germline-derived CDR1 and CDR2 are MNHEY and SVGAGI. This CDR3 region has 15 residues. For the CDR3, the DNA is TGTGCCAGCAGTTATACACAGGGTGGGGGCAACATTCAGTACTTC. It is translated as CASSYTQGGGNIQYF.

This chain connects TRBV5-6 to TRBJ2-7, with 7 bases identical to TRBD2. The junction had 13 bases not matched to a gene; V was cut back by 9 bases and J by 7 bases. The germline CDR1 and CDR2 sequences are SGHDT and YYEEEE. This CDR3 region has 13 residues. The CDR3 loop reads CATHSGRAGEQYF. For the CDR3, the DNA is TGTGCCACCCATAGTGGGAGGGCAGGTGAGCAGTACTTC.

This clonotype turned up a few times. The CDR3 sequence: CASSYALAGDIDGYTF. DNA for the CDR3: TGTGCCAGCAGTTACGCCTTGGCGGGGGACATCGATGGCTACACCTTC. The V gene is TRBV6-5, the J gene TRBJ1-2, with D perhaps matching TRBD1 (6 bases). The CDR3 has 16 amino acids. V was cut by 2 bases and J by 6 bases, with 19 bases left in between. Germline CDR1 is MNHEY and CDR2 is SVGAGI.

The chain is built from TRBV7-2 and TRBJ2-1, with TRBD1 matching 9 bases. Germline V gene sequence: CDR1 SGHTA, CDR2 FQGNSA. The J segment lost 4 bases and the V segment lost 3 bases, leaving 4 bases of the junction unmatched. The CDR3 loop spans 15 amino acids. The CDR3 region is CASSLDRGRYNEQFF. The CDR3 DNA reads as TGTGCCAGCAGCTTGGACAGGGGTCGGTACAATGAGCAGTTCTTC.

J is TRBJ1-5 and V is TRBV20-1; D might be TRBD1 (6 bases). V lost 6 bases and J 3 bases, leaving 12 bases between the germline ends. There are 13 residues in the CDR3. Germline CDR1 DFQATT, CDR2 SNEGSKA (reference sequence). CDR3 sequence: CSAFDRYNQPQHF. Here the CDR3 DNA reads TGCAGTGCCTTCGACAGGTACAATCAGCCCCAGCATTTT.

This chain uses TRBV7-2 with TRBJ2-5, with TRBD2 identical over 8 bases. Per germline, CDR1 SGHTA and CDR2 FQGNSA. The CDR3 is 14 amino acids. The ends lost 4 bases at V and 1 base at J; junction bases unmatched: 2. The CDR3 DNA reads TGTGCCAGCAGCTCTAGCGGGTTCCAAGAGACCCAGTACTTC. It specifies CASSSSGFQETQYF.

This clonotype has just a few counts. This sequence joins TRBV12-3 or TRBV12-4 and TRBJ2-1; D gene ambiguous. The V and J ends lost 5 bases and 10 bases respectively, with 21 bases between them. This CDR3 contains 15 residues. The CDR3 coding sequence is TGTGCCAGCAGTCTCCTTCTCTCCAGCAGAGAGGAGCAGTTCTTC. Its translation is CASSLLLSSREEQFF.

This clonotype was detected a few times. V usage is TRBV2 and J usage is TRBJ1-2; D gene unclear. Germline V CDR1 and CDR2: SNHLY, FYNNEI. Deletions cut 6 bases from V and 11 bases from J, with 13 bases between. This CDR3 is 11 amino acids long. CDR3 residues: CASRPGETYTF. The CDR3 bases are TGTGCCAGCAGGCCGGGAGAGACGTACACCTTC. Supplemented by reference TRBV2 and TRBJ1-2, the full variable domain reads EPEVTQTPSHQVTQMGQEVILRCVPISNHLYFYWYRQILGQKVEFLVSFYNNEISEKSEIFDDQFSVERPDGSNFTLKIRSTKLEDSAMYFCASRPGETYTFGSGTRLTVV.

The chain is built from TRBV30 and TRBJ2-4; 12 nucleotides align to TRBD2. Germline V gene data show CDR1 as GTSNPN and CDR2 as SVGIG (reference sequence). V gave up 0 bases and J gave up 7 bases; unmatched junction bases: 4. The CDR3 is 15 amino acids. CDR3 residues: CAWSVQTSGRNIQYF. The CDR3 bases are TGTGCCTGGAGTGTACAAACTAGCGGGAGGAACATTCAGTACTTC.

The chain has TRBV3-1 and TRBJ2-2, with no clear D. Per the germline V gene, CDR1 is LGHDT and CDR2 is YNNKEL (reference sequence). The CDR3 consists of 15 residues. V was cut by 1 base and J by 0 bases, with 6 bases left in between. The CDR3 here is CASSQALSNTGELFF. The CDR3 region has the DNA TGTGCCAGCAGCCAAGCTCTATCGAACACCGGGGAGCTGTTTTTT.

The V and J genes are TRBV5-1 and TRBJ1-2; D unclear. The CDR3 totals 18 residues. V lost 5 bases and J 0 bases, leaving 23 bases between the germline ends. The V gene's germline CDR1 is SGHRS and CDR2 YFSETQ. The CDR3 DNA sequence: TGCGCCAGCAGGATAGCGGTGGACGGGGTCCCGACTAACTATGGCTACACCTTC. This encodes CASRIAVDGVPTNYGYTF.

CDR3 sequence reads: CASSFKTGGRNEQFF. CDR3 DNA: TGTGCCAGCAGTTTTAAGACGGGAGGCCGCAATGAGCAGTTCTTC. V is TRBV12-3 or TRBV12-4 and J is TRBJ2-1, with 7 bases aligning to TRBD2. The CDR3 totals 15 residues. V lost 3 bases and J lost 6; bases outside the gene matches: 8.

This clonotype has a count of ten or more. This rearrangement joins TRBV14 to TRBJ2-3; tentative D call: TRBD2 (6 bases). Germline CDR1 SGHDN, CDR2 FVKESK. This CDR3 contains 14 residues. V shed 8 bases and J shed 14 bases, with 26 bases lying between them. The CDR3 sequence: CASSPGVVSPYAYF. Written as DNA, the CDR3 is TGTGCCAGCTCCCCGGGGGTCGTGAGCCCCTACGCGTATTTT. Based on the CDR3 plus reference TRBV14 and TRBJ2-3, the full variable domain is EAGVTQFPSHSVIEKGQTVTLRCDPISGHDNLYWYRRVMGKEIKFLLHFVKESKQDESGMPNNRFLAERTGGTYSTLKVQPAELEDSGVYFCASSPGVVSPYAYFGPGTRLTVL.

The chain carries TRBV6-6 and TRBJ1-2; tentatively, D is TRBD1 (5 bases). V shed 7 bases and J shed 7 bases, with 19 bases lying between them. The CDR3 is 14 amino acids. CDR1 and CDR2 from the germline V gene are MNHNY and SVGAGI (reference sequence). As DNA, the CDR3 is TGTGCCAGCACCGATAACGGCAGGGCGGCTGGCTACACCTTC. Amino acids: CASTDNGRAAGYTF.

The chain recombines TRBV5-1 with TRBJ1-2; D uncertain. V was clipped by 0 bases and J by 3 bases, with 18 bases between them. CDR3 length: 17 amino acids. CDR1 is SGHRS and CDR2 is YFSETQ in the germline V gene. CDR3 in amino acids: CASSLVSMGSSDYGYTF. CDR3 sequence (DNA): TGCGCCAGCAGCTTGGTATCAATGGGGTCTTCGGACTATGGCTACACCTTC.